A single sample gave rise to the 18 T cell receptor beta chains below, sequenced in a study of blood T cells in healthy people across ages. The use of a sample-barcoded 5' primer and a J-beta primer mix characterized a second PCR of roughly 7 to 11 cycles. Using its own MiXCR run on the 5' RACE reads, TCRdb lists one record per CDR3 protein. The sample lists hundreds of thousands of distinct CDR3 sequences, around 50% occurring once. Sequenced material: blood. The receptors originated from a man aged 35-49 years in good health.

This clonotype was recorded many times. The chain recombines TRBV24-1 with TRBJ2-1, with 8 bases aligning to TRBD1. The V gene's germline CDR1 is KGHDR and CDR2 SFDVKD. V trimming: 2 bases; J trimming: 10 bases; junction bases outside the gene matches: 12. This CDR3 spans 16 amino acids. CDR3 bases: TGTGCCACCAGTGATTACGGGCAGGGGGCAAATCGAGAGCAGTTCTTC. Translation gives CATSDYGQGANREQFF.

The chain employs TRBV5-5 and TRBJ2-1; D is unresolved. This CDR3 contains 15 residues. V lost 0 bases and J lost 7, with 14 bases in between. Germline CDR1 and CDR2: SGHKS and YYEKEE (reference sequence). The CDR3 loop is CASSLVYTPWNEQFF. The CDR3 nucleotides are TGTGCCAGCAGCTTGGTGTATACGCCTTGGAATGAGCAGTTCTTC. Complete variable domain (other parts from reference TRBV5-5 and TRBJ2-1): DAGVTQSPTHLIKTRGQQVTLRCSPISGHKSVSWYQQVLGQGPQFIFQYYEKEERGRGNFPDRFSARQFPNYSSELNVNALLLGDSALYLCASSLVYTPWNEQFFGPGTRLTVL.

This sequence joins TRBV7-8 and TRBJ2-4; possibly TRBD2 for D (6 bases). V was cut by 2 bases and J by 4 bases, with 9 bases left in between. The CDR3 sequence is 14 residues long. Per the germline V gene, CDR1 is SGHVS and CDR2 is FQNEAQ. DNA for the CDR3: TGTGCCAGCAGCTTATTTCGGGGGAAAAACATTCAGTACTTC. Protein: CASSLFRGKNIQYF. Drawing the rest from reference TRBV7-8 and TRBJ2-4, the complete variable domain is GAGVSQSPRYKVAKRGQDVALRCDPISGHVSLFWYQQALGQGPEFLTYFQNEAQLDKSGLPSDRFFAERPEGSVSTLKIQRTQQEDSAVYLCASSLFRGKNIQYFGAGTRLSVL.

The CDR3 loop is CATSDPPTRGQYQETQFF. The CDR3 DNA reads as TGTGCCACCAGTGATCCACCGACCCGGGGGCAGTACCAAGAGACCCAGTTCTTC. The gene calls are TRBV24-1 and TRBJ2-5; either TRBD1 or TRBD2 may fit D (6 bases each). The J call may be faulty, since TRBJ2-1 better matches the DNA end. Germline V gene data show CDR1 as KGHDR and CDR2 as SFDVKD. CDR3 length equals 18 residues.

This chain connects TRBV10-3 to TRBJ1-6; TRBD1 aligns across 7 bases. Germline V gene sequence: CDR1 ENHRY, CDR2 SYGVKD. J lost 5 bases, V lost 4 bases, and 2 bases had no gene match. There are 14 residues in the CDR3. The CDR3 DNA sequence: TGTGCCATCAGTGGGCAGGGGGATAATTCACCCCTCCACTTT. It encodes CAISGQGDNSPLHF.

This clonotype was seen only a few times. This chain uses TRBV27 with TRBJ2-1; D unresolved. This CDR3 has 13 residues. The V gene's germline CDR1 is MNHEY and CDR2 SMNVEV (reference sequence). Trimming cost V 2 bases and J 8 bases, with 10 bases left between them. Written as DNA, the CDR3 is TGTGCCAGCAGTTTAGGTAGATTTGATGAGCAGTTCTTC. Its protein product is CASSLGRFDEQFF.

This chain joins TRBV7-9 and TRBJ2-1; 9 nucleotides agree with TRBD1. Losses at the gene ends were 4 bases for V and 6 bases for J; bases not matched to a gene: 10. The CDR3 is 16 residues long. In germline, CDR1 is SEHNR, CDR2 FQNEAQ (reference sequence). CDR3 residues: CASSSYRDRAGNEQFF. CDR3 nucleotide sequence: TGTGCCAGCAGCTCGTACCGGGACAGGGCAGGCAATGAGCAGTTCTTC. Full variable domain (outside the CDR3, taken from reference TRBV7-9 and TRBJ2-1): DTGVSQNPRHKITKRGQNVTFRCDPISEHNRLYWYRQTLGQGPEFLTYFQNEAQLEKSRLLSDRFSAERPKGSFSTLEIQRTEQGDSAMYLCASSSYRDRAGNEQFFGPGTRLTVL.

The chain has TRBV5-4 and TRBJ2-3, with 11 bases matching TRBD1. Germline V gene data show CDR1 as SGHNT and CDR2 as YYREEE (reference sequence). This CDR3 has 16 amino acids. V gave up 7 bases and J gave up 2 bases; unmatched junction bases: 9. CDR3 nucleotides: TGTGCCAGCGGACAGGGGGCGCCGGGCGACACAGATACGCAGTATTTT. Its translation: CASGQGAPGDTDTQYF.

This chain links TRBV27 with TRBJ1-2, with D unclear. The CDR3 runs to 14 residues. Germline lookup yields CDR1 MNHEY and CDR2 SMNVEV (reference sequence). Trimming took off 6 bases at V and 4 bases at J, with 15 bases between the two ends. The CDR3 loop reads CASSPLGSRYGYTF. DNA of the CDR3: TGTGCCAGCAGCCCGTTGGGCAGCCGCTATGGCTACACCTTC.

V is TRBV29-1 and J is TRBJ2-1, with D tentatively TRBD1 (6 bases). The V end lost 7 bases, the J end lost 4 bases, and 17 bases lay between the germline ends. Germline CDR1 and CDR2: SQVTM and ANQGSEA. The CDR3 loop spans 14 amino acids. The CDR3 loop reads CSAEGQGQYNEQFF. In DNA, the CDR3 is TGCAGCGCTGAGGGGCAGGGGCAGTACAATGAGCAGTTCTTC.

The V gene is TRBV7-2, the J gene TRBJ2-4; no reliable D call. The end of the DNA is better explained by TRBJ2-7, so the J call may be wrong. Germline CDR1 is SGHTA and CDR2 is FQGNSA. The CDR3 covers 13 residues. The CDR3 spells CASSLGPFYEQYF. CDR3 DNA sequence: TGTGCCAGCAGCTTAGGCCCCTTCTACGAGCAGTACTTC.

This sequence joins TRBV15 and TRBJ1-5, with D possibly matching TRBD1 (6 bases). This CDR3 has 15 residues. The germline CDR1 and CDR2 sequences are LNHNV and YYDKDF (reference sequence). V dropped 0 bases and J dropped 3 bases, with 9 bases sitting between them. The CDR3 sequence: CATSREGAINQPQHF. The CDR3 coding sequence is TGTGCCACCAGCAGAGAGGGGGCGATCAATCAGCCCCAGCATTTT.

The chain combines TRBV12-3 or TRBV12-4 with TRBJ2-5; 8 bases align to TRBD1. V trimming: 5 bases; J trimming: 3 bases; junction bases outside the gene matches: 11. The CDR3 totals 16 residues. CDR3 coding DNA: TGTGCCAGCAGTCTAAAGAGGGGACAGGCCGAAGAGACCCAGTACTTC. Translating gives CASSLKRGQAEETQYF.

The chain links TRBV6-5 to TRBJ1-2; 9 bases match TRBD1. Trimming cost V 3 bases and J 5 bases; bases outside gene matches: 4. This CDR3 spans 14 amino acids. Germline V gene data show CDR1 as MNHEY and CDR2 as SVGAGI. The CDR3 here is CASSYGQGTYGYTF. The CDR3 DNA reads TGTGCCAGCAGTTATGGACAGGGGACTTATGGCTACACCTTC.

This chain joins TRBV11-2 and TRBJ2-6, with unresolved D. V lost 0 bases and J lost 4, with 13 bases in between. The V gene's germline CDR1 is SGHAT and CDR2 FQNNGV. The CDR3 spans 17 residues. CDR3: CASSLESSLTGANVLTF. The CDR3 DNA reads TGTGCCAGCAGCTTAGAGTCCTCCTTGACGGGGGCCAACGTCCTGACTTTC.

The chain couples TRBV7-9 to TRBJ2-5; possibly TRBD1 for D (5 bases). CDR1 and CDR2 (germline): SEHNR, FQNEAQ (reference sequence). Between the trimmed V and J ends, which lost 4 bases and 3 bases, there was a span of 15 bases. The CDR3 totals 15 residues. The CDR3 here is CASSWGWASKETQYF. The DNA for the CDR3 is TGTGCCAGCAGCTGGGGCTGGGCCAGTAAAGAGACCCAGTACTTC. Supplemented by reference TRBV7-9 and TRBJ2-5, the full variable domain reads DTGVSQNPRHKITKRGQNVTFRCDPISEHNRLYWYRQTLGQGPEFLTYFQNEAQLEKSRLLSDRFSAERPKGSFSTLEIQRTEQGDSAMYLCASSWGWASKETQYFGPGTRLLVL.

The CDR3 spells CASSPLSGRAERGWNNEQFF. The CDR3 bases are TGTGCCAGCAGTCCGCTTAGCGGGAGGGCCGAGCGGGGATGGAACAATGAGCAGTTCTTC. V usage is TRBV6-2 or TRBV6-3 and J usage is TRBJ2-1, with TRBD2 matching 11 bases. Germline assignment: CDR1 MNHEY and CDR2 SVGEGT. Losses at the gene ends were 5 bases for V and 5 bases for J; bases not matched to a gene: 20. The CDR3 runs 20 residues.

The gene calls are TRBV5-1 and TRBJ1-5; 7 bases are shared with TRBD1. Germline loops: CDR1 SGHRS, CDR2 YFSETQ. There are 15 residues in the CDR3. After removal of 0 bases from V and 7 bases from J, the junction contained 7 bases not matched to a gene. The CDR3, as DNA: TGCGCCAGCAGCTTGGACAGGGGTTTAGGGCAGCCCCAGCATTTT. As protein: CASSLDRGLGQPQHF.